This TCR beta chain originates from a study of blood T cell repertoires in COVID-19. Across the whole study: Material from acute and convalescent COVID-19 was sourced from the United States, Italy and Spain. T cells, B-cell-depleted T cells, or PBMCs provided the cDNA or gDNA that served as material.

This CDR3 region has 16 residues. In the authors' workflow: Counts of nucleated cells, estimated from reference gene primer amplification, were obtained. Produced via immunoSEQ multiplex PCR; TCRdb's table is partial and in-frame only. V and J calls and clone size are as listed in that table; D and trimming were resolved from the DNA. The top ten clones hold approximately 10% of a sample with 150,000 to 200,000 clones, about 86% of them seen once. Sequencing used peripheral blood. The receptor's source is a man aged 65-85 years with active or convalescent COVID-19. J is TRBJ1-1 and V is TRBV21-1. TRBV21-1 is tagged as a pseudogene. CDR3 sequence reads: CASSKPGPGGNTEAFF. CDR3 DNA sequence: TGTGCCAGCAGCAAACCCGGTCCAGGAGGCAACACTGAAGCTTTCTTT.